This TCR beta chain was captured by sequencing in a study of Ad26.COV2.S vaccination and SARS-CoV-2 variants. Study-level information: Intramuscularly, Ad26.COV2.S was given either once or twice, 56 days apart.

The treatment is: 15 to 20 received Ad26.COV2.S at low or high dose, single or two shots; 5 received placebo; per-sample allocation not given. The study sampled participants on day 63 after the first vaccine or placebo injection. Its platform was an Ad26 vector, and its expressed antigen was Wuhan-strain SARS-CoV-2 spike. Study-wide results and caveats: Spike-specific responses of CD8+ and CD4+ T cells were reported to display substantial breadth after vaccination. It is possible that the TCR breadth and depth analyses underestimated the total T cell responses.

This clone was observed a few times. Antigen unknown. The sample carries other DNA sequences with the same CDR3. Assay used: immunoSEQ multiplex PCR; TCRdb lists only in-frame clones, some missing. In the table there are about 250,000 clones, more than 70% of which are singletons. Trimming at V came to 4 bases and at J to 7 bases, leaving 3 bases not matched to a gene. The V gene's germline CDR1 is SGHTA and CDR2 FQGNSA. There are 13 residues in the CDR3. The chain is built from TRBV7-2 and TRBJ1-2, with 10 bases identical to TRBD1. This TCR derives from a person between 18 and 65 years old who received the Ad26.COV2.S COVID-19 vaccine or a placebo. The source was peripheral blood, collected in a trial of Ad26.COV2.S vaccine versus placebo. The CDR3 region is CASSSGQGGGYTF. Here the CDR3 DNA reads TGTGCCAGCAGCTCCGGACAGGGGGGTGGCTACACCTTC.